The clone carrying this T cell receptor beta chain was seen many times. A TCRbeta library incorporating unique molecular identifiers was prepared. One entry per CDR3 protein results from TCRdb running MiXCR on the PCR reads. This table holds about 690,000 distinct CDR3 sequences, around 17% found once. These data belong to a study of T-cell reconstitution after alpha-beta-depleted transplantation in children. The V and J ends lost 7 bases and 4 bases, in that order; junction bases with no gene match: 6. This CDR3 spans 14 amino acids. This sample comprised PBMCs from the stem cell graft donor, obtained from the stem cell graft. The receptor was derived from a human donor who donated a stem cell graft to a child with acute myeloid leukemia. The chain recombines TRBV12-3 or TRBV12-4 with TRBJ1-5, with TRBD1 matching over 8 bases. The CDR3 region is CASTGTGGNQPQHF. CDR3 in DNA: TGTGCCAGCACCGGGACAGGTGGGAATCAGCCCCAGCATTTT.